A selection of T cell receptor beta chains follows, all from one sample in a study of blood T cell repertoires in COVID-19. Sequencing used immunoSEQ multiplex PCR; TCRdb keeps in-frame clones, though not all of them. This table holds 330,000 or so clones, roughly 90% found once. Sequencing was performed on peripheral blood. All receptors derive from a man aged 30-40 years with COVID-19, enrolled during active disease. CDR3s include the opening cysteine and the closing phenylalanine or tryptophan. A D gene is named only where the DNA matches it firmly. Clone size, where shown, is once, few, many, or a class for clones that have expanded.

TRBJ2-2 - TRBV18 TRBD1 CASSPRRTGGLPNTGELFF TGTGCCAGCTCACCACGTAGGACAGGGGGCCTACCTAACACCGGGGAGCTGTTTTTT
TRBJ2-1 - TRBV6-5 TRBD1 CASSYSVNRGYNEQFF TGTGCCAGCAGTTACTCTGTTAACAGGGGTTACAATGAGCAGTTCTTC
TRBJ2-7 few TRBV7-9 - CASSSLYEQYF TGTGCCAGCAGCTCTCTTTACGAGCAGTACTTC
TRBJ2-7 few TRBV4-3 - CASSQARGREQYF TGCGCCAGCAGCCAAGCCAGGGGCCGCGAGCAGTACTTC
TRBJ1-1 - TRBV2 TRBD1 CASEVGTGGGFEAFF TGTGCCAGCGAAGTCGGGACAGGGGGTGGGTTTGAAGCTTTCTTT
TRBJ2-2 - TRBV6-5 TRBD1 CASSTDRGLTGELFF TGTGCCAGCAGTACAGACAGGGGGCTCACCGGGGAGCTGTTTTTT
TRBJ1-2 - TRBV5-8 - CASSLSGEGAYGYTF TGTGCCAGCAGCCTGTCCGGAGAAGGGGCCTATGGCTACACCTTC
TRBJ2-5 - TRBV28 TRBD1 CASIHRTGGEQETQYF TGTGCCAGCATACACCGGACAGGGGGCGAACAAGAGACCCAGTACTTC
TRBJ1-6 - TRBV18 TRBD1 CASWTGEGRNSPLHF TGTGCCAGCTGGACAGGGGAGGGGCGGAATTCACCCCTCCACTTT
TRBJ2-5 once TRBV2 - CASSWDTETQYF TGTGCCAGCAGTTGGGACACGGAGACCCAGTACTTC
TRBJ1-1 - TRBV5-4 - CASSFFEQQNTEAFF TGTGCCAGCAGCTTCTTCGAACAGCAGAACACTGAAGCTTTCTTT
TRBJ1-6 - TRBV4-2 - CASSQEKGQSSSYNSPLHF TGTGCCAGCAGCCAAGAAAAGGGGCAGTCGAGCTCCTATAATTCACCCCTCCACTTT